These 4 T cell receptor beta chains share one sample of origin, sequenced in a study of post-analysis software for immune sequencing data. Notes on the study in general: TRBV segments more frequent in patients than in controls numbered several and included TRBV5-6, TRBV5-1 and TRBV20-1.

These receptors' targets are unknown. Tagging with unique molecular identifiers was a feature of the TCR beta cDNA libraries. TCRdb reprocessed the PCR reads with MiXCR, giving one entry per CDR3 protein. The table includes about 620,000 distinct CDR3 sequences, 44% detected once. The sample was blood. The source is a girl under 18 with multiple sclerosis.

The rearrangement links TRBV12-3 or TRBV12-4 to TRBJ2-1, with TRBD2 as a possible D gene (6 bases). V gave up 7 bases and J gave up 10 bases, with 20 bases separating them. The CDR3 contains 14 residues. The CDR3 sequence: CASKFELARSEQFF. In DNA form, the CDR3 reads TGTGCCAGCAAATTTGAGCTAGCGAGGAGCGAGCAGTTCTTC.

V is TRBV5-1 and J is TRBJ2-1; D is unclear. CDR1 is SGHRS, CDR2 YFSETQ, per germline. The V end was cut by 5 bases, the J end by 7 bases, with 16 bases between. The CDR3 is made up of 14 amino acids. CDR3 DNA sequence: TGCGCCAGCAGACCCTCGGCTGGGTGGAATGAGCAGTTCTTC. Residues: CASRPSAGWNEQFF.

The DNA of the CDR3 is TGTGCCAGCAGTTATGGCCAGCAAGTCTATGGCTACACCTTC. This translates into CASSYGQQVYGYTF. The chain has TRBV6-5 and TRBJ1-2; D gene unclear. In germline, CDR1 is MNHEY, CDR2 SVGAGI. The CDR3 contains 14 residues. With 3 bases removed from V and 4 bases from J, the gap between germline ends came to 12 bases.

This clonotype was counted a few times. The V and J genes are TRBV7-9 and TRBJ2-7; D ambiguous. Trimming took 5 bases from V and 6 from J, leaving 17 bases between them. In germline, CDR1 is SEHNR, CDR2 FQNEAQ (reference sequence). The CDR3 has 14 amino acids. This CDR3 is CASSLFPMKPEQYF. The DNA for the CDR3 is TGTGCCAGCAGCCTCTTCCCTATGAAGCCCGAGCAGTACTTC.